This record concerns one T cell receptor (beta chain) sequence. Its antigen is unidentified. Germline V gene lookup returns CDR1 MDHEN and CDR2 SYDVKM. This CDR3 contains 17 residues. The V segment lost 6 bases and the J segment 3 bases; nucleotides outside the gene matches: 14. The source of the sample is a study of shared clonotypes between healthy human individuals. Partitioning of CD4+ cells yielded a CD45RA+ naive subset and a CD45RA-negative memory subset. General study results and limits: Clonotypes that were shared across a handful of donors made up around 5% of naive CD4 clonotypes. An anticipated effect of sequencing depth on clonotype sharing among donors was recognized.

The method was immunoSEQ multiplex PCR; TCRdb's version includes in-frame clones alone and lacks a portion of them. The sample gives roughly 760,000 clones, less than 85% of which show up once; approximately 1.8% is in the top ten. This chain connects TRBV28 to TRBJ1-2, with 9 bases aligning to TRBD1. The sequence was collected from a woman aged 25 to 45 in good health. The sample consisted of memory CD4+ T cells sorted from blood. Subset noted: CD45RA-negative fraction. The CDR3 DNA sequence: TGTGCCAGCAGAGTCCCTCCGGGACAGGGAAGGGACTATGGCTACACCTTC. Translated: CASRVPPGQGRDYGYTF.